This T cell receptor beta chain stems from a study of T cell repertoires in cytomegalovirus infection. For the study at large: CMV infection plus the matching HLA type was flagged by public TCR beta signatures. Study-wide results and caveats: There were HLA-C-restricted CMV-specific TCR beta clonotypes dominating the ex vivo response. Carriers of CMV and the relevant HLA type were discriminated by public TCR beta frequency.

CDR1 and CDR2 (germline): MDHEN, SYDVKM. Trimming removed 5 bases from V and 1 base from J, with 30 bases in between. CDR3 size: 20 residues. TCRdb itself ran the reads through MiXCR, one entry per CDR3 protein. In the table there are approximately 260,000 distinct CDR3 sequences, about 15% of which are singletons. This clonotype has at least ten counts. Its antigen is still unknown. The sequenced sample was CD8+ T cells from PBMCs. The gene calls are TRBV28 and TRBJ2-7; D may match TRBD1 or TRBD2 (6 bases each). The sequence derives from a human donor in good health (CMV status not recorded). Some clones in this sample may be carry-over from other donors' samples. CDR3 nucleotides: TGTGCCAGCAGTACTTCCACCCTTCGGGACAAAGGGAGGACATCCTACGAGCAGTACTTC. Translated, it gives CASSTSTLRDKGRTSYEQYF.